The present entry profiles one TCR beta chain with its context. Germline CDR1 reads GTSNPN; CDR2 reads SVGIG (reference sequence). The CDR3 is 15 residues long. The data originate from a study of shared clonotypes between healthy human individuals. Only in-frame clones appear in the TCRdb table, and some are missing; sequencing was by immunoSEQ multiplex PCR. Of 950,000 to 1,100,000 clones in the sample, about 75% were seen once. The sequencing input was memory CD4+ T cells sorted from blood. Stated subset: CD45RA-negative fraction. This clonotype was sampled from a man aged 18 to 29 in good health. The chain combines TRBV30 with TRBJ2-7, with TRBD1 identical over 8 bases. CDR3 in DNA: TGTGCGGTCCAATTTCGACAGGGGTCAGGTGGCGAGCAGTACTTC. Protein: CAVQFRQGSGGEQYF.